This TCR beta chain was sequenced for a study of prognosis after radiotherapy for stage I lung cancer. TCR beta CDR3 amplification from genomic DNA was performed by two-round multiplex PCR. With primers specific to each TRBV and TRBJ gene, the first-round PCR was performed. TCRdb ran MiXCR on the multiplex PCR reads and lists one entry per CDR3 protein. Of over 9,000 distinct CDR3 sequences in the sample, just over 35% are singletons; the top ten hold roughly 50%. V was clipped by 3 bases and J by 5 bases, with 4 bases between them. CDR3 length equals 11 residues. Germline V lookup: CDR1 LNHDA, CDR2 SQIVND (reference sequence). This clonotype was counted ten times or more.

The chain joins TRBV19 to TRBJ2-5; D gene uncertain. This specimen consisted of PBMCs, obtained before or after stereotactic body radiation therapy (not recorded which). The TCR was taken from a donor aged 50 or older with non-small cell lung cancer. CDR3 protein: CASSIAETQYF. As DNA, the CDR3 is TGTGCCAGTAGTATCGCGGAGACCCAGTACTTC.